The text below deals with one T cell receptor beta chain. As yet, its antigen is unknown. This table comes from immunoSEQ multiplex PCR, and its TCRdb copy is limited to in-frame clones, with some not included. Among 100,000 or so clones listed, around 89% were seen once. Each patient experienced a relapse that followed autologous stem cell transplantation, and brentuximab vedotin exposure varied. Complete response, partial response or progressive disease was recorded as best response. The data originate from a study of PD-1 blockade in classical Hodgkin lymphoma. General study points: With CD4+ cells, TCR diversity rose significantly by C4D1, but not with CD8+ cells. The baseline diversity of complete responders showed similarity to that of newly diagnosed patients.

The CDR3 consists of 15 residues. J was trimmed by 6 bases and V by 5 bases; bases with no gene match: 11. Germline V gene lookup returns CDR1 SGHAT and CDR2 FQNNGV. The receptor comes from a human donor with classical Hodgkin lymphoma. The sequences come from peripheral blood mononuclear cells (PBMCs), collected before the second cycle of nivolumab. This chain connects TRBV11-2 to TRBJ2-3, with TRBD2 identical over 7 bases. The chain's CDR3 is CASSIPGPGGDTQYF. For the CDR3, the DNA is TGTGCCAGCAGCATACCGGGACCGGGGGGTGATACGCAGTATTTT.